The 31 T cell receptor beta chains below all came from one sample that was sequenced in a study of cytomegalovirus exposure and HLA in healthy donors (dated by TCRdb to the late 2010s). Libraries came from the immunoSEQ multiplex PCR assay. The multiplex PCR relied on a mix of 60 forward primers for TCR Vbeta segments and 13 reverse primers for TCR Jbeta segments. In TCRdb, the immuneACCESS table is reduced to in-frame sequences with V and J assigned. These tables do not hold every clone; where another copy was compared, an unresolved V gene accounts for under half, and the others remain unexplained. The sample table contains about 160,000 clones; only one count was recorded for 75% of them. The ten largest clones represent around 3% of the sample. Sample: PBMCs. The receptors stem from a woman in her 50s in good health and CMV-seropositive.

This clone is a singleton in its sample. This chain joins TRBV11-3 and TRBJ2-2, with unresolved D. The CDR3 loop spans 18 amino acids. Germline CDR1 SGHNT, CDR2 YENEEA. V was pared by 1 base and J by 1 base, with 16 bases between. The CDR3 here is CASSLGAGQRLNTGELFF. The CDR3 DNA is TGTGCCAGCAGCTTAGGTGCTGGGCAACGGTTGAACACCGGGGAGCTGTTTTTT. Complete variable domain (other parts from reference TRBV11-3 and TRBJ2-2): EAGVVQSPRYKIIEKKQPVAFWCNPISGHNTLYWYLQNLGQGPELLIRYENEEAVDDSQLPKDRFSAERLKGVDSTLKIQPAELGDSAVYLCASSLGAGQRLNTGELFFGEGSRLTVL.

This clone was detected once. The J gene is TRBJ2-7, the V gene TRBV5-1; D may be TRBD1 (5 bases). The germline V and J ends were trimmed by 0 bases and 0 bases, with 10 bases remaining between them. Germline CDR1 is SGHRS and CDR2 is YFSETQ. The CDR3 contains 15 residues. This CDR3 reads CASSLAGSHSYEQYF. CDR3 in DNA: TGCGCCAGCAGCTTGGCAGGGTCCCACTCCTACGAGCAGTACTTC.

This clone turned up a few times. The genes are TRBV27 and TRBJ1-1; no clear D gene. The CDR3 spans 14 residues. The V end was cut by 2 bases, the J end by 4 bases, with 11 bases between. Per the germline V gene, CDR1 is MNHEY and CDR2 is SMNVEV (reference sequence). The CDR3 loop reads CASSLRVEITEAFF. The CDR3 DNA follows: TGTGCCAGCAGTTTAAGAGTGGAGATCACTGAAGCTTTCTTT.

Written as DNA, the CDR3 is TGCGCCAGCAGCTTGCCCCACGCATACGAGCAGTACTTC. This encodes CASSLPHAYEQYF. J is TRBJ2-5 and V is TRBV5-1; D not resolved. The J call may be in error: the DNA end matches TRBJ2-7 better. Germline assignment: CDR1 SGHRS and CDR2 YFSETQ. The CDR3 has 13 amino acids.

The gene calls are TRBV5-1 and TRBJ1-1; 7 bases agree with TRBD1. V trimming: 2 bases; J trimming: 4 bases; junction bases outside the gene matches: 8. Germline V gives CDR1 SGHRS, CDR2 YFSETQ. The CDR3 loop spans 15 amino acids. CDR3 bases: TGCGCCAGCAGCTTTCGAGGGGGCTGGGGCACTGAAGCTTTCTTT. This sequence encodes CASSFRGGWGTEAFF.

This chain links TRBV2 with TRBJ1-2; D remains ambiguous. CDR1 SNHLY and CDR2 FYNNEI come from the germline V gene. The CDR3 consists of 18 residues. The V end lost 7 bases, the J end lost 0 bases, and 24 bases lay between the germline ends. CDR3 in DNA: TGTGCCAGCACCCTAGCCTCATCAAACATGAAAACTAACTATGGCTACACCTTC. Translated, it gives CASTLASSNMKTNYGYTF.

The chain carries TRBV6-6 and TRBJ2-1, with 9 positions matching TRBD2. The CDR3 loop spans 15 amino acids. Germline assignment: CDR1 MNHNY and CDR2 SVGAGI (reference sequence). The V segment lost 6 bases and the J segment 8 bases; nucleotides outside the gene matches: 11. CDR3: CASRNGSGGSHEQFF. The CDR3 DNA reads TGTGCCAGCAGAAACGGAAGCGGGGGGTCACATGAGCAGTTCTTC.

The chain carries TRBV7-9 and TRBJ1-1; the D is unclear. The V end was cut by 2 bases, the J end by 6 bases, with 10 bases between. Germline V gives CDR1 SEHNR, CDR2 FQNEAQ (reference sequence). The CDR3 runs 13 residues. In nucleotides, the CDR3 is TGTGCCAGCAGCTTACGAACTCTCTCTGAAGCTTTCTTT. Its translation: CASSLRTLSEAFF.

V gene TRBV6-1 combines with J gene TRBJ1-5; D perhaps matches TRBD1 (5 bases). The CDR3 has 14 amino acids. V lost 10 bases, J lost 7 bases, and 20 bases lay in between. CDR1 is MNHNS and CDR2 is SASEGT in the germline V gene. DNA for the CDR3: TGTGCCATCGTCGAAGGGTGGGGGGACCAGCCCCAGCATTTT. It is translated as CAIVEGWGDQPQHF.

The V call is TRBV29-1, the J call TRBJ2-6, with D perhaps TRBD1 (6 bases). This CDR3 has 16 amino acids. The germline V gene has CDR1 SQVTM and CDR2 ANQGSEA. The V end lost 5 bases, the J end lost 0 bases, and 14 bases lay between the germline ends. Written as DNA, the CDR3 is TGCAGCGTTCCAGACAGGTCGAACTCTGGGGCCAACGTCCTGACTTTC. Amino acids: CSVPDRSNSGANVLTF.

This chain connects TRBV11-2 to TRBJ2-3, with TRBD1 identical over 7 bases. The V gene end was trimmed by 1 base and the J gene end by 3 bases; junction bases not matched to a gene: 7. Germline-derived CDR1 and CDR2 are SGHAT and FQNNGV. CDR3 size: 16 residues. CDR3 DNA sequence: TGTGCCAGCAGCTTAGTCGGGACAGTGGGGACAGATACGCAGTATTTT. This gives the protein CASSLVGTVGTDTQYF.

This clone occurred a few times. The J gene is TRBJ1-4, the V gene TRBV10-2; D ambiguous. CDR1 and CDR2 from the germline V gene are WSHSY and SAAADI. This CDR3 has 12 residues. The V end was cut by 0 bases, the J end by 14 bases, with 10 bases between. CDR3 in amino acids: CASSESFTYLFF. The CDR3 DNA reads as TGCGCCAGCAGTGAGTCTTTCACATATCTGTTTTTT.

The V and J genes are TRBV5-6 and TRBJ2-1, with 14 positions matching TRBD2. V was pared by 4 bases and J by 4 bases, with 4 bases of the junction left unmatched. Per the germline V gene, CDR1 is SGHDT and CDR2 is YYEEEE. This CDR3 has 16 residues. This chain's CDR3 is CASSPGLAGVYNEQFF. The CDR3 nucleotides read TGTGCCAGCAGCCCGGGACTAGCGGGGGTTTACAATGAGCAGTTCTTC.

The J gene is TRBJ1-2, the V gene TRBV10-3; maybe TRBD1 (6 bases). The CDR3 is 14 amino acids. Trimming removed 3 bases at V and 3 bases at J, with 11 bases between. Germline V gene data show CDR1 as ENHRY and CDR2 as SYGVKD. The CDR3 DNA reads TGTGCCATCAGTGAACAGGGTAGGGACTATGGCTACACCTTC. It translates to CAISEQGRDYGYTF.

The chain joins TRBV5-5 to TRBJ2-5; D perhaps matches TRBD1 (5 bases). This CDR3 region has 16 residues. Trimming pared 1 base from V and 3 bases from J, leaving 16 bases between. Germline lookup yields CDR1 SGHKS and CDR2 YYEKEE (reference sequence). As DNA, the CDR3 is TGTGCCAGCAGCTTGTCAGGGATGGGTGGCAAAGAGACCCAGTACTTC. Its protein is CASSLSGMGGKETQYF. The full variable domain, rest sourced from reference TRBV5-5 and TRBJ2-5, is DAGVTQSPTHLIKTRGQQVTLRCSPISGHKSVSWYQQVLGQGPQFIFQYYEKEERGRGNFPDRFSARQFPNYSSELNVNALLLGDSALYLCASSLSGMGGKETQYFGPGTRLLVL.

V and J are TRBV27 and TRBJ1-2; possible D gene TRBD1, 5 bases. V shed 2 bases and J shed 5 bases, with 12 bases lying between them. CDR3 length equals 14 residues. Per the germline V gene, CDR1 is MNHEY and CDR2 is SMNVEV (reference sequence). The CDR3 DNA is TGTGCCAGCAGTTTAGGGGTCGGGACTTATGGCTACACCTTC. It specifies CASSLGVGTYGYTF.

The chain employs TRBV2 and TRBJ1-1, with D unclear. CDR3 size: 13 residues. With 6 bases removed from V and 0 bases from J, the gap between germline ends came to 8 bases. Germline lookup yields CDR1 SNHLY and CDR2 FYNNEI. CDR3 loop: CASRNPMNTEAFF. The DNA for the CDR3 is TGTGCCAGCAGGAACCCTATGAACACTGAAGCTTTCTTT. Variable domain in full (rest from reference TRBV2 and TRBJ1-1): EPEVTQTPSHQVTQMGQEVILRCVPISNHLYFYWYRQILGQKVEFLVSFYNNEISEKSEIFDDQFSVERPDGSNFTLKIRSTKLEDSAMYFCASRNPMNTEAFFGQGTRLTVV.

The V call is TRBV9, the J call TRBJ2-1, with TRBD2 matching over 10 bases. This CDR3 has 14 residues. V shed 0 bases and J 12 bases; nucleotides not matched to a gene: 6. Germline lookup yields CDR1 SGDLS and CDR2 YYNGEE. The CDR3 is CASSVDTSGVRQFF. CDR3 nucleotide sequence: TGTGCCAGCAGCGTAGATACTAGCGGGGTCCGGCAGTTCTTC.

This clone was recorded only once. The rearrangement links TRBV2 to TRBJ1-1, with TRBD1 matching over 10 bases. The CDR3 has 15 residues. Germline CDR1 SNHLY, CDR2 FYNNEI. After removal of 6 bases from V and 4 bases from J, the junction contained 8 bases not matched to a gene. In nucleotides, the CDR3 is TGTGCCAGCAGGCTCAGACAGGGGGCTCTCACTGAAGCTTTCTTT. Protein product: CASRLRQGALTEAFF.

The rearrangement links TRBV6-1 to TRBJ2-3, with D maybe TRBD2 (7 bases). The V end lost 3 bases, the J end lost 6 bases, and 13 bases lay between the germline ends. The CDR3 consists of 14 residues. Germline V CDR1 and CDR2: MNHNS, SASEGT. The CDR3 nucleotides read TGTGCCAGCAGTGATCGGGGGGCGCTTGATACGCAGTATTTT. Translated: CASSDRGALDTQYF.

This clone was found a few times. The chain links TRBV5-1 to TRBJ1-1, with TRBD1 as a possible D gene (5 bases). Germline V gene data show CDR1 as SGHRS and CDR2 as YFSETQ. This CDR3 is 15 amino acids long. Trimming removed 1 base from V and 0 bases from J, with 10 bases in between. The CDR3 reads CASSLNGQLNTEAFF. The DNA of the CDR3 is TGCGCCAGCAGCTTGAATGGACAATTGAACACTGAAGCTTTCTTT.

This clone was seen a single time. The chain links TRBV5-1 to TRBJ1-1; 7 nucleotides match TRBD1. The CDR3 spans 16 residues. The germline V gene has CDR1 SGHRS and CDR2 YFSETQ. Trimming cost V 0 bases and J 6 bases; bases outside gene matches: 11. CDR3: CASSLGRQGKEAEAFF. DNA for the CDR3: TGCGCCAGCAGCTTGGGGAGACAGGGAAAGGAGGCTGAAGCTTTCTTT.

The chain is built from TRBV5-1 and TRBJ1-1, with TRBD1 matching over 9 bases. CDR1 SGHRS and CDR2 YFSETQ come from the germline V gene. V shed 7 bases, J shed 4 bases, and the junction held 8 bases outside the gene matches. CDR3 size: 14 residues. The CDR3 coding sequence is TGCGCCAGCCACTACGGACAGGGGCGCACTGAAGCTTTCTTT. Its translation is CASHYGQGRTEAFF.

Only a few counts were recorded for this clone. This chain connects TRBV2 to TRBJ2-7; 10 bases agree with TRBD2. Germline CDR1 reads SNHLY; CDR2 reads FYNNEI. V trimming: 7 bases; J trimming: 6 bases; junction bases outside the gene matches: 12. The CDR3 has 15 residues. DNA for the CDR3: TGTGCCAGCAAAATGACGGGACTAGCGACCGGCGAGCAGTACTTC. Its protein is CASKMTGLATGEQYF.

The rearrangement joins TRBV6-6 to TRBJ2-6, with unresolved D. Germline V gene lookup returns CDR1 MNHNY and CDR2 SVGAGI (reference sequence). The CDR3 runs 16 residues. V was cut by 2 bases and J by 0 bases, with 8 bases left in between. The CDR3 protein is CASSYGQHSGANVLTF. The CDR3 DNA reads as TGTGCCAGCAGTTACGGGCAGCACTCTGGGGCCAACGTCCTGACTTTC.

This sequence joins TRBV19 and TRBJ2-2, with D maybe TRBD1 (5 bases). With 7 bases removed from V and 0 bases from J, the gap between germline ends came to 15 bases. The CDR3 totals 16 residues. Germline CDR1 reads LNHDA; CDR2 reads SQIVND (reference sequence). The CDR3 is CASTPDTFANTGELFF. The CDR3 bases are TGTGCCAGTACCCCGGACACGTTCGCGAACACCGGGGAGCTGTTTTTT.

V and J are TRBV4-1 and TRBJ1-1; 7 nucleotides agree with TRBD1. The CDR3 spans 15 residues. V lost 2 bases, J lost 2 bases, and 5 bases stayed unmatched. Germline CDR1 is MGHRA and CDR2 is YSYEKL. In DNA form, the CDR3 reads TGCGCCAGCAGCCAATGGGGACAGTTAAACACTGAAGCTTTCTTT. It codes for CASSQWGQLNTEAFF.

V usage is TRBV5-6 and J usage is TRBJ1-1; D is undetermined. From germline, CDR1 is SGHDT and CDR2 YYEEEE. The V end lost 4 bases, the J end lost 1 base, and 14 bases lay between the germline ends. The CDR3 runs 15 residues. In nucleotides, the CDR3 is TGTGCCAGCAGCAAATACAGAGAGAAGAACACTGAAGCTTTCTTT. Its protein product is CASSKYREKNTEAFF.

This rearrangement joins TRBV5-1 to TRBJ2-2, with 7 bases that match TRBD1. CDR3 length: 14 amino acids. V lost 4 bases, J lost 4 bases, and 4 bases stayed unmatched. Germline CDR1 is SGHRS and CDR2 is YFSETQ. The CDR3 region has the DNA TGCGCCAGCAGCCTGGACAGGCCCACCGGGGAGCTGTTTTTT. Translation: CASSLDRPTGELFF.

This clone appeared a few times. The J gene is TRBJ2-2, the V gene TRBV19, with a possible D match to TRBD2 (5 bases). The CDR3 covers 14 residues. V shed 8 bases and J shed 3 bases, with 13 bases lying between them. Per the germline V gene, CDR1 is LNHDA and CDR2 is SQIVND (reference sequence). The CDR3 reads CASSRDRDTGELFF. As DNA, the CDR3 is TGTGCCAGTTCGAGGGATCGGGACACCGGGGAGCTGTTTTTT.

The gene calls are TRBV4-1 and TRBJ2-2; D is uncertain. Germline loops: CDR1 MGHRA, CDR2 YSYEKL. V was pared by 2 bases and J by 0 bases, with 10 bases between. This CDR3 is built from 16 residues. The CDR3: CASSQHRGSNTGELFF. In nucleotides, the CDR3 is TGCGCCAGCAGCCAACATAGAGGATCGAACACCGGGGAGCTGTTTTTT.